This TCR beta chain comes out of a study of human T cells and chemical hapten exposure. The CDR3 totals 15 residues. The V gene's germline CDR1 is SGHVS and CDR2 FQNEAQ. V was clipped by 1 base and J by 0 bases, with 9 bases between them. MiXCR, run by TCRdb on the RACE reads, gives a single entry per CDR3 protein. In the table there are tens of thousands of distinct CDR3 sequences, 6.6% of which are singletons. Noted time point: patch test 2, 6 weeks after DPC sensitization. The treatment was: therapeutic diphenylcyclopropenone sensitization with weekly scalp DPC. Sequencing used whole blood, obtained in connection with sensitization to the hapten diphenylcyclopropenone (DPC). The genes are TRBV7-8 and TRBJ1-2; possible D gene TRBD1, 5 bases. This clonotype was sampled from a woman aged 30 to 39 with alopecia areata. Some clones in this sample may be carry-over from other donors' samples. As DNA, the CDR3 is TGTGCCAGCAGCTTAGGGGGCTCCACTAACTATGGCTACACCTTC. Its protein product is CASSLGGSTNYGYTF.